Listed below are T cell receptor beta chains from one sample, sequenced in a study of regulatory T cells in long-lasting Graves disease. TCRdb reprocessed the multiplex PCR reads with MiXCR, giving one entry per CDR3 protein. Counted here are around 400,000 distinct CDR3 sequences, roughly 15% occurring once; the ten biggest clones make up over 7.5%. The same sample was also studied in work on T cells in Graves' hyperthyroidism and ophthalmopathy.

Material: peripheral blood mononuclear cells (PBMCs), obtained at new diagnosis, from a patient treated with antithyroid drugs. All receptors derive from a woman aged 40 to 55 with Graves disease. CDR3s include the opening cysteine and the closing phenylalanine or tryptophan. Each record gives: J gene, V gene, clone size, CDR3 length, D gene, CDR3 DNA, CDR3 protein. The D gene is left open where the match is weak. Size is stated for part of the rows, as once, few or many counts, or as a class when the clone is expanded.

J: TRBJ2-1
V: TRBV20-1
size: few
length: 19
D: -
DNA: TGCAGTGCTAGAGCTGGAGTTCGGGTTTCGGGGAAAACCTACAATGAGCAGTTCTTC
CDR3: CSARAGVRVSGKTYNEQFF

J: TRBJ1-2
V: TRBV6-1
size: -
length: 13
D: -
DNA: TGTGCCAGCTACGGGACAACCAAGCATGGCTACACCTTC
CDR3: CASYGTTKHGYTF

J: TRBJ2-7
V: TRBV20-1
size: -
length: 12
D: -
DNA: TGCAGTGCTAGCGTACGACCCTACGAGCAGTACTTC
CDR3: CSASVRPYEQYF

J: TRBJ1-2
V: TRBV12-3/TRBV12-4
size: few
length: 14
D: -
DNA: TGTGCCAGCAGTCAGAGGGAGGGGGGGATTGGCTACACCTTC
CDR3: CASSQREGGIGYTF

J: TRBJ1-1
V: TRBV20-1
size: few
length: 13
D: TRBD1
DNA: TGCAGTGCCCGGACAGGGGCGGGCACTGAAGCTTTCTTT
CDR3: CSARTGAGTEAFF

J: TRBJ2-2
V: TRBV28
size: many
length: 16
D: -
DNA: TGTGCCAGCGGGGCGGAGGGGCGGAGTCACACCGGGGAGCTGTTTTTT
CDR3: CASGAEGRSHTGELFF

J: TRBJ2-3
V: TRBV3-1
size: many
length: 12
D: -
DNA: TGTGCCAGCAGCCAGCTCTGGGATACGCAGTATTTT
CDR3: CASSQLWDTQYF

J: TRBJ2-3
V: TRBV18
size: many
length: 15
D: TRBD2
DNA: TGTGCCAGCTCACCACCCCTAGCGGTCACAGATACGCAGTATTTT
CDR3: CASSPPLAVTDTQYF

J: TRBJ2-2
V: TRBV6-2/TRBV6-3
size: many
length: 13
D: -
DNA: TGTGCCAGCAGTTACCAGGACACCGGGGAGCTGTTTTTT
CDR3: CASSYQDTGELFF

J: TRBJ2-4
V: TRBV15
size: -
length: 17
D: -
DNA: TGTGCCACCAGCGCTAACGCACCCGCAGTTTCCAAAAACATTCAGTACTTC
CDR3: CATSANAPAVSKNIQYF

J: TRBJ2-3
V: TRBV7-6
size: few
length: 16
D: TRBD2
DNA: TGTGCCAGCAGCCTCCTCGGGGGGAGTGTAGCGGATACGCAGTATTTT
CDR3: CASSLLGGSVADTQYF

J: TRBJ2-7
V: TRBV9
size: few
length: 15
D: TRBD1
DNA: TGTGCCAGCAGCGTAGCAGGGACAGGGTCCAACGAGCAGTACTTC
CDR3: CASSVAGTGSNEQYF

J: TRBJ2-2
V: TRBV10-3
size: many
length: 16
D: TRBD2
DNA: TGTGCCATCAGTGAGTGGAATAGCGGGACCCCCGGGGAGCTGTTTTTT
CDR3: CAISEWNSGTPGELFF

J: TRBJ2-5
V: TRBV5-4
size: many
length: 13
D: -
DNA: TGTGCCAGCAGCTTGTATCGGGTAGAGACCCAGTACTTC
CDR3: CASSLYRVETQYF

J: TRBJ2-7
V: TRBV11-2
size: many
length: 16
D: -
DNA: TGTGCCAGCAGCCACCCTCCCAAATGGCGCTCCTACGAGCAGTACTTC
CDR3: CASSHPPKWRSYEQYF

J: TRBJ2-5
V: TRBV11-1
size: many
length: 14
D: -
DNA: TGTGCCAGCAGCTTAGGGCTAGATGAAGAGACCCAGTACTTC
CDR3: CASSLGLDEETQYF